Listed below are T cell receptor beta chains from one sample, sequenced in a study of T-cell reconstitution after alpha-beta-depleted transplantation in children. One entry per CDR3 protein results from TCRdb running MiXCR on the PCR reads. The sample lists about 400,000 distinct CDR3 sequences; roughly 20% were seen once. This specimen was PBMCs from the stem cell graft donor, taken from the stem cell graft. All receptors come from a human donor who donated a stem cell graft to a child with acute myeloid leukemia. Both conserved end residues are part of each CDR3.

V	J	CDR3
TRBV12-3/TRBV12-4	TRBJ2-5	CASSLSRGPTSF
TRBV7-8	TRBJ2-1	CASSPSGSTYNEQFF
TRBV5-1	TRBJ2-1	CASSLAVTYNEQFF
TRBV29-1	TRBJ2-3	CSVEGISTSGVPRDTQYF
TRBV25-1	TRBJ2-1	CASTALGLAGANEQFF
TRBV4-2	TRBJ2-2	CASSQDITGELFF
TRBV9	TRBJ2-3	CASSTSDRDGADTQYF
TRBV7-9	TRBJ2-5	CASSFEDRGETQYF
TRBV5-6	TRBJ2-7	CASSLAHYEQYF
TRBV4-1	TRBJ2-5	CASSQPGVEETQYF
TRBV15	TRBJ2-1	CATSTRTSGRDEQFF
TRBV20-1	TRBJ2-2	CSARTSGRAGNTGELFF
TRBV29-1	TRBJ2-7	CSVGGTGVEQYF
TRBV7-7	TRBJ2-1	CASSLYSGKGGEQFF
TRBV9	TRBJ2-1	CASSVAEGRYNEQFF
TRBV7-2	TRBJ2-7	CASSLNVRAGVAYEQYF
TRBV5-1	TRBJ2-7	CASSGAASGITYEQYF
TRBV12-3/TRBV12-4	TRBJ2-1	CASNNNGLAGGEQFF
TRBV11-2	TRBJ2-7	CASSSKAASGSMHHEQYF
TRBV20-1	TRBJ2-3	CSRKRPTDTQYF
TRBV20-1	TRBJ1-4	CSAPPGRGLSATNEKLFF
TRBV28	TRBJ2-7	CASTLRSWGGLSDEQYF
TRBV20-1	TRBJ2-1	CSARDSGTSGYNEQFF
TRBV5-1	TRBJ2-7	CASSFSSGKAYEQYF
TRBV6-5	TRBJ2-1	CASSYAGVYNEQFF
TRBV15	TRBJ2-1	CATSRSQGEGNEQFF
TRBV29-1	TRBJ1-6	CSVRDTYNSPLHF
TRBV20-1	TRBJ1-1	CSARTGGRYTEAFF
TRBV29-1	TRBJ2-5	CSVSPRGVQETQYF
TRBV29-1	TRBJ2-1	CSVRTDSYNEQFF
TRBV28	TRBJ2-7	CASSPPRTGISLEQYF
TRBV6-5	TRBJ2-5	CASRTGETQYF
TRBV9	TRBJ2-1	CASSVEGDLHEQFF
TRBV24-1	TRBJ2-3	CATSDRPWDTQYF
TRBV20-1	TRBJ1-2	CSANKEAGYTF
TRBV28	TRBJ2-3	CASSFIQGDTQYF
TRBV5-1	TRBJ1-1	CASSLRQTNTEAFF
TRBV20-1	TRBJ2-7	CSAREGLAAEYF
TRBV28	TRBJ2-7	CASSLLAGLAEQYF
TRBV12-3/TRBV12-4	TRBJ2-7	CASSLQGPPTFYEQYF
TRBV12-3/TRBV12-4	TRBJ2-7	CASSAPGRAVYEQYF
TRBV3-1	TRBJ2-7	CASSQDGNYEQYF
TRBV11-3	TRBJ1-2	CASSQFGDGYTF
TRBV12-3/TRBV12-4	TRBJ1-2	CASSPGPGNYGYTF
TRBV20-1	TRBJ2-7	CSARAVQGAQEQYF
TRBV7-6	TRBJ2-2	CASSLPNGKLFF
TRBV9	TRBJ2-7	CASSPLRTRTYEQYF
TRBV24-1	TRBJ2-3	CATSEPRRSTDTQYF
TRBV5-1	TRBJ2-1	CASSFQVGAYNEQFF
TRBV5-5	TRBJ1-1	CASSLVGKNTEAFF
TRBV20-1	TRBJ1-6	CSANNGQVNNSPLHF
TRBV5-1	TRBJ2-7	CASSHGQITPQLSEQYF